These 20 T cell receptor beta chains were all obtained from the same sample, sequenced in a study of blood T cell repertoires in COVID-19. Measured with immunoSEQ multiplex PCR; TCRdb has only the in-frame clones, and not every one. The sample lists over 300,000 clones; over 70% were seen once. The sample was peripheral blood. The receptors derive from a woman between 45 and 65 years old with acute or convalescent COVID-19.

This clone was detected once. The CDR3 spells CASSLEAGYEQYV. The CDR3 DNA sequence: TGTGCCAGCAGTTTAGAAGCGGGGTACGAGCAGTACGTC. The rearrangement links TRBV28 to TRBJ2-7; 7 bases fit TRBD2. The CDR3 spans 13 residues. Germline values: CDR1 MDHEN, CDR2 SYDVKM. The V gene end was trimmed by 2 bases and the J gene end by 4 bases; junction bases not matched to a gene: 2.

This clone has only a few counts. This sequence joins TRBV6-5 and TRBJ1-1, with D unclear. Germline CDR1 MNHEY, CDR2 SVGAGI. The CDR3 extends over 12 amino acids. The V end lost 5 bases, the J end lost 0 bases, and 4 bases lay between the germline ends. CDR3 bases: TGTGCCAGCAGTACAGTGAACACTGAAGCTTTCTTT. Translation: CASSTVNTEAFF.

This clone was seen a handful of times. V is TRBV30 and J is TRBJ1-1, with D possibly being TRBD1 (6 bases). Germline loops: CDR1 GTSNPN, CDR2 SVGIG (reference sequence). The CDR3 runs 14 residues. With 0 bases removed from V and 7 bases from J, the gap between germline ends came to 15 bases. The CDR3, as DNA: TGTGCCTGGAGTGTAGGGGGTGGGTCGGGTGAAGCTTTCTTT. Protein product: CAWSVGGGSGEAFF.

The gene calls are TRBV5-1 and TRBJ1-4; D not certain. CDR1 is SGHRS, CDR2 YFSETQ, per germline. Trimming left V 0 bases short and J 2 bases short, with 11 bases between. There are 16 residues in the CDR3. As DNA, the CDR3 is TGCGCCAGCAGCTTGGATCCGGGTGCGACTAATGAAAAACTGTTTTTT. Its translation is CASSLDPGATNEKLFF.

This clone has just a few counts. This chain uses TRBV29-1 with TRBJ1-2; D is uncertain. With 4 bases removed from V and 8 bases from J, the gap between germline ends came to 20 bases. This CDR3 has 14 amino acids. In germline, CDR1 is SQVTM, CDR2 ANQGSEA. The CDR3 protein is CSVAEAGEVGGYTF. The CDR3 coding sequence is TGCAGCGTTGCCGAGGCCGGTGAGGTTGGGGGCTACACCTTC.

The J gene is TRBJ1-3, the V gene TRBV18; D is unclear. Per germline, CDR1 KGHSH and CDR2 LQKENI. The CDR3 contains 14 residues. V shed 2 bases and J shed 4 bases, with 9 bases lying between them. The CDR3: CASSPSTNGNTIYF. As DNA, the CDR3 is TGTGCCAGCTCACCATCAACAAACGGAAACACCATATATTTT.

This CDR3 is CASSRQGVGEKLFF. The CDR3 DNA reads as TGTGCCAGCAGCCGACAGGGGGTCGGTGAAAAACTGTTTTTT. The chain is built from TRBV5-6 and TRBJ1-4; 9 bases map to TRBD1. V was clipped by 4 bases and J by 7 bases; unmatched bases: 5. This CDR3 contains 14 residues. The V gene's germline CDR1 is SGHDT and CDR2 YYEEEE.

The rearrangement uses TRBV6-2 or TRBV6-3 and TRBJ1-1; 9 bases align to TRBD1. CDR3 length: 14 residues. V lost 4 bases to trimming and J lost 5 bases; unmatched junction nucleotides: 5. Germline V gives CDR1 MNHEY, CDR2 SVGEGT. The CDR3 DNA reads as TGTGCCAGCAGTTTACAGGGGGCTGGGACTGAAGCTTTCTTT. This sequence encodes CASSLQGAGTEAFF.

The chain carries TRBV30 and TRBJ2-7; TRBD2 is a possible D gene (6 bases). CDR1 is GTSNPN, CDR2 SVGIG, per germline (reference sequence). V was cut by 3 bases and J by 4 bases, with 13 bases left in between. The CDR3 is made up of 13 amino acids. This CDR3 is CAWRRDSLYEQYF. The CDR3 nucleotides read TGTGCCTGGAGAAGGGACTCCCTGTACGAGCAGTACTTC.

The CDR3 loop is CASRQGLTEAFF. The DNA for the CDR3 is TGTGCCAGCAGGCAGGGGCTGACTGAAGCTTTCTTT. V and J are TRBV6-5 and TRBJ1-1, with D maybe TRBD1 (6 bases). The CDR3 extends over 12 amino acids. In germline, CDR1 is MNHEY, CDR2 SVGAGI. Trimming removed 6 bases from V and 5 bases from J, with 10 bases in between.

CDR3 region: CASSSTGGREKLFF. DNA of the CDR3: TGTGCCAGCAGCTCTACAGGGGGCCGGGAAAAACTGTTTTTT. The chain couples TRBV7-9 to TRBJ1-4; 9 bases line up with TRBD1. Germline V lookup: CDR1 SEHNR, CDR2 FQNEAQ (reference sequence). The CDR3 totals 14 residues. Trimming took 4 bases from V and 8 from J; bases not matched to a gene: 5. Full variable domain (outside the CDR3, taken from reference TRBV7-9 and TRBJ1-4): DTGVSQNPRHKITKRGQNVTFRCDPISEHNRLYWYRQTLGQGPEFLTYFQNEAQLEKSRLLSDRFSAERPKGSFSTLEIQRTEQGDSAMYLCASSSTGGREKLFFGSGTQLSVL.

The chain recombines TRBV5-1 with TRBJ1-2; 10 bases align to TRBD1. From germline, CDR1 is SGHRS and CDR2 YFSETQ. Trimming took 4 bases from V and 2 from J; bases not matched to a gene: 2. The CDR3 has 14 residues. CDR3 bases: TGCGCCAGCAGCCCGGACAGGGGGAACTATGGCTACACCTTC. Translating it yields CASSPDRGNYGYTF.

This chain uses TRBV29-1 with TRBJ2-1; tentative D call: TRBD2 (6 bases). Germline values: CDR1 SQVTM, CDR2 ANQGSEA. Trimming took 6 bases from V and 3 from J, leaving 21 bases between them. This CDR3 spans 16 amino acids. For the CDR3, the DNA is TGCAGCGTCCGGGTCCAAGCGGGTGGTGGCTACAATGAGCAGTTCTTC. Amino acid sequence: CSVRVQAGGGYNEQFF.

This chain connects TRBV11-3 to TRBJ2-3; no firm D call. The CDR3 loop spans 15 amino acids. Germline V gene data show CDR1 as SGHNT and CDR2 as YENEEA. V was trimmed by 2 bases and J by 2 bases, leaving 11 bases between them. CDR3 loop: CASSLLPNPTDTQYF. The CDR3 coding sequence is TGTGCCAGCAGCTTACTACCGAATCCCACAGATACGCAGTATTTT.

This chain connects TRBV3-1 (or the pseudogene TRBV3-2) to TRBJ1-2; a possible D gene is TRBD1 (5 bases). The germline CDR1 and CDR2 sequences are LGHDT and YNNKEL (reference sequence). The V gene lost 4 bases and the J gene lost 0 bases, with 9 bases spanning the gap. This CDR3 contains 14 residues. CDR3 residues: CASSRTTSNYGYTF. The CDR3 DNA is TGTGCCAGCAGCCGGACAACATCTAACTATGGCTACACCTTC.

The chain has TRBV12-3 or TRBV12-4 and TRBJ1-2; TRBD1 might be the D (6 bases). The CDR3 has 13 residues. The germline V and J ends were trimmed by 5 bases and 4 bases, with 11 bases remaining between them. In DNA form, the CDR3 reads TGTGCCAGCAGTAGCGACAGGATCTATGGCTACACCTTC. Its translation is CASSSDRIYGYTF.

The chain carries TRBV7-9 and TRBJ2-3; D is possibly TRBD2 (6 bases). The germline gives CDR1 SEHNR, CDR2 FQNEAQ (reference sequence). This CDR3 is 14 amino acids long. The ends were cut back, 5 bases at V and 4 bases at J, with 13 bases in the middle. CDR3 region: CASSPRDSADTQYF. CDR3 coding DNA: TGTGCCAGCAGCCCCCGGGACTCCGCAGATACGCAGTATTTT.

The V call is TRBV27, the J call TRBJ1-5; TRBD1 agrees at 10 bases. Germline assignment: CDR1 MNHEY and CDR2 SMNVEV (reference sequence). The CDR3 has 17 amino acids. V trimming: 2 bases; J trimming: 7 bases; junction bases outside the gene matches: 11. The CDR3 DNA is TGTGCCAGCAGTTTAATCGGCGACAGGGGGCAGGAGCAGCCCCAGCATTTT. Translation gives CASSLIGDRGQEQPQHF.

The rearrangement uses TRBV28 and TRBJ2-5; D gene unclear. Germline CDR1 and CDR2: MDHEN and SYDVKM. This CDR3 comprises 16 residues. Trimming took off 8 bases at V and 4 bases at J, with 23 bases between the two ends. The CDR3 region has the DNA TGTGCCAGCCAATCGGGTCTGGCCTTCCTGGGAGAGACCCAGTACTTC. This codes for CASQSGLAFLGETQYF.

This rearrangement joins TRBV16 to TRBJ2-1; 11 bases are a match to TRBD2. V lost 4 bases, J lost 8 bases, and 10 bases stayed unmatched. This CDR3 spans 16 amino acids. The germline V gene has CDR1 KGHSY and CDR2 FQNENV. The DNA of the CDR3 is TGTGCCAGCAGCCCCCTTAGCGGGAGGGCCGAAGATGAGCAGTTCTTC. Its translation is CASSPLSGRAEDEQFF.